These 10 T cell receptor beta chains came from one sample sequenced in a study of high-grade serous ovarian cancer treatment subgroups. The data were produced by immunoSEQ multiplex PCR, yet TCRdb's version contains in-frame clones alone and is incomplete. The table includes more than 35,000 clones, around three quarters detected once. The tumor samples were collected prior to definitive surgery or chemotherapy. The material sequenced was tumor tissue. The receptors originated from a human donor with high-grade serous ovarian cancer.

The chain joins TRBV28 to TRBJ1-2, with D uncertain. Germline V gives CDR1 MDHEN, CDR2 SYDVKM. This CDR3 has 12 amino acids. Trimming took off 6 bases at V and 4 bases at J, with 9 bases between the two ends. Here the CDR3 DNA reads TGTGCCAGCAGACGAGACACCTATGGCTACACCTTC. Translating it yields CASRRDTYGYTF.

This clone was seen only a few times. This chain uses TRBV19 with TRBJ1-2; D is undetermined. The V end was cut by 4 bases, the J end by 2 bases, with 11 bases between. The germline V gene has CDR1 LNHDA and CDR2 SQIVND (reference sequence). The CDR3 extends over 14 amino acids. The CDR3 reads CASSRESTNYGYTF. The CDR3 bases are TGTGCCAGTAGTAGGGAGAGCACCAACTATGGCTACACCTTC.

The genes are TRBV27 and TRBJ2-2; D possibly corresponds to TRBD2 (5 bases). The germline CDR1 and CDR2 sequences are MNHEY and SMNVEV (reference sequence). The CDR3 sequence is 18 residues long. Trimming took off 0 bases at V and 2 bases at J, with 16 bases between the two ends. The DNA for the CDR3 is TGTGCCAGCAGTTTATCCCCCAGCCAGCGGTATAACACCGGGGAGCTGTTTTTT. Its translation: CASSLSPSQRYNTGELFF.

As DNA, the CDR3 is TGCGCCAGTACCGGCGTAGGCTCCTACAATGAGCAGTTCTTC. This translates into CASTGVGSYNEQFF. The rearrangement joins TRBV5-1 to TRBJ2-1; D is undetermined. Germline V gene sequence: CDR1 SGHRS, CDR2 YFSETQ. The germline V and J ends were trimmed by 8 bases and 0 bases, with 12 bases remaining between them. This CDR3 contains 14 residues.

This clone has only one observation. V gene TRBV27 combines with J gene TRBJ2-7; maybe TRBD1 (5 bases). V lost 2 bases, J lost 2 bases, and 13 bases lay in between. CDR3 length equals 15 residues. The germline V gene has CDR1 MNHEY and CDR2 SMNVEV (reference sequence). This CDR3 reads CASSLDSVTPYEQYF. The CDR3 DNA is TGTGCCAGCAGTTTAGACAGTGTCACCCCCTACGAGCAGTACTTC.

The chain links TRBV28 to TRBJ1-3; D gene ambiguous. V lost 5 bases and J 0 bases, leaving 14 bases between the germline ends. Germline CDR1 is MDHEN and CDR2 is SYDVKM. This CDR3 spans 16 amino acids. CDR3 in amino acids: CASSTTQLSSGNTIYF. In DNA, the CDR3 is TGTGCCAGCAGTACGACACAGTTGAGCTCTGGAAACACCATATATTTT.

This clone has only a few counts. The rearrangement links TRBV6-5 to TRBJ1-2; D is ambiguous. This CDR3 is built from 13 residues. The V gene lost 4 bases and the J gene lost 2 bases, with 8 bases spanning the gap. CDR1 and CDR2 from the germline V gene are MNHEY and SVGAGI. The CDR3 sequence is CASSLDGNYGYTF. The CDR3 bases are TGTGCCAGCAGTTTGGACGGGAACTATGGCTACACCTTC.

In nucleotides, the CDR3 is TGTGCCAGTAGTATACATTTGACCGGAGGGGCCTACGAGCAGTACTTC. Translated: CASSIHLTGGAYEQYF. This chain joins TRBV19 and TRBJ2-7, with TRBD2 as a possible D gene (6 bases). Trimming shortened V by 2 bases and J by 2 bases, and 16 bases separated the two germline ends. Germline V gene lookup returns CDR1 LNHDA and CDR2 SQIVND (reference sequence). The CDR3 is made up of 16 amino acids.

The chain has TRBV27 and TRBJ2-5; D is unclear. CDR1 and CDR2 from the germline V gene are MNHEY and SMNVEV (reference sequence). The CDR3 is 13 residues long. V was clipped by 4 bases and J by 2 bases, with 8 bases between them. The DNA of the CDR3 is TGTGCCAGCAGTTGGGGTGGGCAAGAGACCCAGTACTTC. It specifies CASSWGGQETQYF.

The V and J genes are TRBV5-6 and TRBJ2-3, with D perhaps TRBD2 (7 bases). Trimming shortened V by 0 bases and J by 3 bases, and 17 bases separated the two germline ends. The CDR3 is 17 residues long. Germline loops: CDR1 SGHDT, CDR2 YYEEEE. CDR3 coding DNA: TGTGCCAGCAGCTTGGCGGAGGGGGGGTACGAAACAGATACGCAGTATTTT. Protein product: CASSLAEGGYETDTQYF. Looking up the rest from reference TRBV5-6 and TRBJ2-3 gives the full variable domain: DAGVTQSPTHLIKTRGQQVTLRCSPKSGHDTVSWYQQALGQGPQFIFQYYEEEERQRGNFPDRFSGHQFPNYSSELNVNALLLGDSALYLCASSLAEGGYETDTQYFGPGTRLTVL.